The 26 T cell receptor beta chains listed next were all sequenced from one sample in a study of yellow fever vaccine responses in identical twins (dated by TCRdb to the late 2010s). The method behind the library was RT-PCR. These reads were obtained on an Illumina HiSeq 2500. Starting from the raw public reads, TCRdb applied fastp trimming at Q25, assembled clones with MiXCR and retained in-frame beta chains. Rows are unified per CDR3 protein, each entry keeping the most common DNA and genes. This sample comprises under 3,000 distinct CDR3 sequences, 86% of them detected only once. Around 4.5% of the sample comes from the top ten. Sequenced material: T cells from blood (PBMCs), unsorted or a sorted subset (not recorded which), taken before or after yellow fever vaccination (not recorded which). These receptors came from a woman between 18 and 30 years old who received the yellow fever vaccine. Donor details come from another sample of the same person, matched by shared clones.

This clonotype has more than one count but fewer than ten. The chain joins TRBV30 to TRBJ2-7, with 7 positions matching TRBD1. V was clipped by 4 bases and J by 5 bases; unmatched bases: 5. Germline CDR1 and CDR2: GTSNPN and SVGIG (reference sequence). The CDR3 contains 12 residues. CDR3 bases: TGTGCCTGGAAACAGGGGTCCCACGAGCAGTACTTC. The encoded protein is CAWKQGSHEQYF.

The chain is built from TRBV5-1 and TRBJ2-7; 7 nucleotides align to TRBD1. V lost 3 bases to trimming and J lost 0 bases; unmatched junction nucleotides: 6. The CDR3 loop spans 15 amino acids. Per the germline V gene, CDR1 is SGHRS and CDR2 is YFSETQ. The CDR3 sequence: CASSWEGGFSYEQYF. In DNA form, the CDR3 reads TGCGCCAGCAGCTGGGAAGGGGGCTTCTCCTACGAGCAGTACTTC.

The chain combines TRBV5-5 with TRBJ2-1; D is possibly TRBD1 or TRBD2 (6 bases each). CDR1 is SGHKS, CDR2 YYEKEE, per germline (reference sequence). The CDR3 has 16 residues. V lost 2 bases and J 0 bases, leaving 12 bases between the germline ends. The CDR3 loop reads CASSLTPGASYNEQFF. CDR3 nucleotides: TGTGCCAGCAGCTTAACCCCGGGGGCCTCCTACAATGAGCAGTTCTTC.

The V and J genes are TRBV13 and TRBJ2-1, with TRBD1 matching 11 bases. The ends lost 6 bases at V and 7 bases at J; junction bases unmatched: 5. Germline-derived CDR1 and CDR2 are PRHDT and FYEKMQ (reference sequence). The CDR3 is 14 residues long. CDR3 sequence: CASRAGTGGNEQFF. DNA for the CDR3: TGTGCCAGCAGGGCCGGGACAGGGGGGAATGAGCAGTTCTTC.

There are a few counts of this clonotype. This chain links TRBV15 with TRBJ2-7; the match to TRBD2 covers 10 bases. Trimming removed 5 bases from V and 2 bases from J; junction bases left unmatched: 3. The CDR3 length is 14 residues. Germline loops: CDR1 LNHNV, CDR2 YYDKDF (reference sequence). The CDR3 spells CATSGGTSAYEQYF. Written as DNA, the CDR3 is TGTGCCACCAGCGGAGGGACTAGCGCCTACGAGCAGTACTTC. Based on the CDR3 plus reference TRBV15 and TRBJ2-7, the full variable domain is DAMVIQNPRYQVTQFGKPVTLSCSQTLNHNVMYWYQQKSSQAPKLLFHYYDKDFNNEADTPDNFQSRRPNTSFCFLDIRSPGLGDTAMYLCATSGGTSAYEQYFGPGTRLTVT.

This rearrangement joins TRBV7-6 to TRBJ2-1; 7 bases match TRBD2. The junction had 8 bases not matched to a gene; V was cut back by 3 bases and J by 0 bases. The CDR3 consists of 17 residues. Germline loops: CDR1 SGHVS, CDR2 FNYEAQ. As DNA, the CDR3 is TGTGCCAGCAGCTTTTTAGCCCGGGACTACTCCTACAATGAGCAGTTCTTC. It encodes CASSFLARDYSYNEQFF. The full variable domain, with the rest looked up from reference TRBV7-6 and TRBJ2-1, is GAGVSQSPRYKVTKRGQDVALRCDPISGHVSLYWYRQALGQGPEFLTYFNYEAQQDKSGLPNDRFSAERPEGSISTLTIQRTEQRDSAMYRCASSFLARDYSYNEQFFGPGTRLTVL.

The chain joins TRBV2 to TRBJ2-1; D is undetermined. Trimming took 4 bases from V and 4 from J, leaving 14 bases between them. Germline assignment: CDR1 SNHLY and CDR2 FYNNEI. This CDR3 region has 15 residues. CDR3 coding DNA: TGTGCCAGCAGTGGGTCCGAAACGGGTTACAATGAGCAGTTCTTC. It translates to CASSGSETGYNEQFF.

CDR3 nucleotides: TGCAGTGCTAGAGAGGCTACCCTGAGTGAGACCCAGTACTTC. This translates into CSAREATLSETQYF. This chain joins TRBV20-1 and TRBJ2-5; D remains unclear. Germline CDR1 and CDR2: DFQATT and SNEGSKA (reference sequence). The CDR3 is 14 residues long. V dropped 0 bases and J dropped 5 bases, with 13 bases sitting between them.

This clonotype was seen once. The chain has TRBV11-1 and TRBJ2-5; D possibly corresponds to TRBD2 (5 bases). Trimming took off 1 base at V and 7 bases at J, with 13 bases between the two ends. CDR1 is SGHAT and CDR2 is FQDESV in the germline V gene (reference sequence). The CDR3 has 14 amino acids. The CDR3 DNA follows: TGTGCCAGCAGCTTAGGAGAGGGCCTGGGGACCCAGTACTTC. It is translated as CASSLGEGLGTQYF.

CDR3 in amino acids: CATSRGWSVPGANVLTF. CDR3 nucleotides: TGTGCCACCAGCAGAGGTTGGTCGGTCCCTGGGGCCAACGTCCTGACTTTC. The chain couples TRBV15 to TRBJ2-6, with D hard to call. Trimming pared 1 base from V and 2 bases from J, leaving 12 bases between. Germline values: CDR1 LNHNV, CDR2 YYDKDF (reference sequence). CDR3 length: 17 residues.

The gene calls are TRBV29-1 and TRBJ2-1; D not certain. The germline V gene encodes CDR1 SQVTM and CDR2 ANQGSEA. The length of the CDR3 is 12 residues. V lost 8 bases and J lost 0, with 8 bases in between. The CDR3 reads CSIKDSYNEQFF. The CDR3 coding sequence is TGCAGCATCAAAGACTCCTACAATGAGCAGTTCTTC.

This sequence joins TRBV6-1 and TRBJ1-1; D perhaps matches TRBD1 (5 bases). CDR1 is MNHNS, CDR2 SASEGT, per germline. CDR3 length: 12 residues. Trimming took off 5 bases at V and 10 bases at J, with 14 bases between the two ends. CDR3 residues: CASSTGTAGAFF. The CDR3 DNA follows: TGTGCCAGCAGTACGGGGACTGCCGGAGCTTTCTTT.

For the CDR3, the DNA is TGTGCCAGCAGCCCGAGGTCGGGGTTGAGAACTGAAGCTTTCTTT. Translated: CASSPRSGLRTEAFF. The chain has TRBV3-1 and TRBJ1-1; D is ambiguous. The V and J ends lost 4 bases and 5 bases respectively, with 17 bases between them. Germline values: CDR1 LGHDT, CDR2 YNNKEL (reference sequence). The CDR3 has 15 amino acids. Supplemented by reference TRBV3-1 and TRBJ1-1, the full variable domain reads DTAVSQTPKYLVTQMGNDKSIKCEQNLGHDTMYWYKQDSKKFLKIMFSYNNKELIINETVPNRFSPKSPDKAHLNLHINSLELGDSAVYFCASSPRSGLRTEAFFGQGTRLTVV.

This chain joins TRBV11-3 and TRBJ2-7, with D possibly matching TRBD2 (5 bases). From germline, CDR1 is SGHNT and CDR2 YENEEA. V was pared by 4 bases and J by 4 bases, with 14 bases between. The CDR3 length is 14 residues. CDR3 sequence: CASSSPGVSYEQYF. CDR3 bases: TGTGCCAGCAGCTCCCCCGGGGTTTCGTACGAGCAGTACTTC.

This clonotype appeared a single time. The chain uses TRBV15 and TRBJ2-7; D is perhaps TRBD1 (5 bases). Germline lookup yields CDR1 LNHNV and CDR2 YYDKDF (reference sequence). Trimming left V 3 bases short and J 2 bases short, with 11 bases between. The CDR3 runs to 14 residues. The CDR3: CATSSNQGAYEQYF. The CDR3 DNA follows: TGTGCCACCAGCAGCAATCAAGGGGCCTACGAGCAGTACTTC.

J is TRBJ2-5 and V is TRBV24-1, with D hard to call. This CDR3 is built from 13 residues. The ends were cut back, 2 bases at V and 4 bases at J, with 7 bases in the middle. CDR1 is KGHDR, CDR2 SFDVKD, per germline. CDR3 residues: CATSDWPGETQYF. The CDR3 DNA follows: TGTGCCACCAGTGATTGGCCTGGAGAGACCCAGTACTTC.

V is TRBV6-1 and J is TRBJ2-7, with unresolved D. There are 13 residues in the CDR3. Trimming cost V 7 bases and J 4 bases, with 14 bases left between them. Germline lookup yields CDR1 MNHNS and CDR2 SASEGT. CDR3 residues: CASTPGSAYEQYF. The CDR3 coding sequence is TGTGCCAGCACCCCGGGCTCAGCTTACGAGCAGTACTTC.

V and J are TRBV11-1 and TRBJ1-2; D is ambiguous. The CDR3 is 12 residues long. Trimming took off 8 bases at V and 4 bases at J, with 11 bases between the two ends. CDR1 SGHAT and CDR2 FQDESV come from the germline V gene (reference sequence). The CDR3 DNA follows: TGTGCCAGCTCTGCAGGTCTCTATGGCTACACCTTC. It encodes CASSAGLYGYTF.

The V and J genes are TRBV7-9 and TRBJ2-7, with D uncertain. Germline V gene lookup returns CDR1 SEHNR and CDR2 FQNEAQ (reference sequence). V was clipped by 5 bases and J by 2 bases, with 16 bases between them. This CDR3 spans 15 amino acids. The chain's CDR3 is CASSVTPDATYEQYF. DNA for the CDR3: TGTGCCAGCAGCGTAACGCCGGACGCAACCTACGAGCAGTACTTC. Full variable domain (outside the CDR3, taken from reference TRBV7-9 and TRBJ2-7): DTGVSQNPRHKITKRGQNVTFRCDPISEHNRLYWYRQTLGQGPEFLTYFQNEAQLEKSRLLSDRFSAERPKGSFSTLEIQRTEQGDSAMYLCASSVTPDATYEQYFGPGTRLTVT.

V is TRBV7-3 and J is TRBJ1-1; maybe TRBD1 (6 bases). Germline V lookup: CDR1 SGHTA, CDR2 FQGTGA. The CDR3 sequence is 13 residues long. With 6 bases removed from V and 4 bases from J, the gap between germline ends came to 12 bases. The CDR3 is CASRQQGGTEAFF. The CDR3 DNA follows: TGTGCCAGCAGACAACAGGGAGGCACTGAAGCTTTCTTT. The variable domain in full, completed from reference TRBV7-3 and TRBJ1-1, reads GAGVSQTPSNKVTEKGKYVELRCDPISGHTALYWYRQSLGQGPEFLIYFQGTGAADDSGLPNDRFFAVRPEGSVSTLKIQRTERGDSAVYLCASRQQGGTEAFFGQGTRLTVV.

This clonotype was seen a single time. This sequence joins TRBV20-1 and TRBJ2-1; tentatively, D is TRBD1 or TRBD2 (5 bases each). Germline lookup yields CDR1 DFQATT and CDR2 SNEGSKA (reference sequence). This CDR3 is 13 amino acids long. V lost 7 bases and J lost 9, with 19 bases in between. The CDR3: CSGIPRGEIEQFF. CDR3 DNA sequence: TGCAGTGGCATCCCCAGAGGGGAAATTGAGCAGTTCTTC.

V is TRBV6-5 and J is TRBJ2-7, with TRBD2 matching 10 bases. The trim removed 0 bases at V and 2 bases at J, leaving 7 bases unmatched. The CDR3 sequence is 17 residues long. The germline V gene has CDR1 MNHEY and CDR2 SVGAGI. As DNA, the CDR3 is TGTGCCAGCAGTTACTCCCCCCTAGCGGGGGCCCCCTACGAGCAGTACTTC. Translated: CASSYSPLAGAPYEQYF.

This clonotype was detected only once. This sequence joins TRBV10-3 and TRBJ1-1, with 9 positions matching TRBD1. The CDR3 spans 17 residues. Per germline, CDR1 ENHRY and CDR2 SYGVKD. J gave up 1 base and V 10 bases, and 16 bases lay outside the gene matches. The CDR3 protein is CATRTGGQGDRNTEAFF. The CDR3 nucleotides are TGTGCCACCCGAACGGGGGGACAGGGTGATCGGAACACTGAAGCTTTCTTT.

V usage is TRBV7-6 and J usage is TRBJ2-7; the D is unclear. The CDR3 has 13 amino acids. Germline V gene lookup returns CDR1 SGHVS and CDR2 FNYEAQ. V was clipped by 5 bases and J by 2 bases, with 10 bases between them. This chain's CDR3 is CASSRAHTYEQYF. The CDR3 coding sequence is TGTGCCAGCAGCCGGGCTCATACCTACGAGCAGTACTTC.

The chain's CDR3 is CASSDPRNNEQFF. CDR3 in DNA: TGCGCCAGCAGTGACCCCCGCAACAATGAGCAGTTCTTC. The chain couples TRBV10-1 to TRBJ2-1; D is unresolved. The CDR3 runs to 13 residues. With 3 bases removed from V and 5 bases from J, the gap between germline ends came to 8 bases. Germline loops: CDR1 WNHNN, CDR2 SYGVQD (reference sequence).

Concerning this clonotype itself: One end of the junction fails to match germline, which may point to a read error. The chain is built from TRBV4-1 and TRBJ1-1; D gene uncertain. CDR1 and CDR2 (germline): MGHRA, YSYEKL. There are 14 residues in the CDR3. The CDR3 DNA reads TGCGCCAGCAGCCAAGAGGCATCCAACATTGAAGCTTTCTTT. Its protein product is CASSQEASNIEAFF.